One and the same sample provided the 29 T cell receptor beta chains below, sequenced in a study of T cells in women clearing cervical HPV infection. This table comes from immunoSEQ multiplex PCR, and its TCRdb copy is limited to in-frame clones, with some not included. This sample contains about 25,000 clones. The sample consisted of blood buffy coat. The receptor set was obtained from a woman between 18 and 70 years old with a cervical HPV16 infection that either progressed to CIN3+ or cleared (not recorded which).

Concerning this clone itself: At one of its ends the junction is not consistent with the germline gene, which may arise from a read error. The CDR3 is cut off 3 residues early in the read; its end comes from the germline J gene. This specimen includes other DNA sequences encoding the same CDR3. The chain joins TRBV29-1 to TRBJ1-3; D may be TRBD1 (6 bases). CDR3 length equals 14 residues. The germline gives CDR1 SQVTM, CDR2 ANQGSEA. CDR3 in amino acids: CSVEIPIGGNTIYF. The part of the CDR3 DNA that was read is TGCAGCGTTGAAATCCCCATAGGGGGAAACACT.

Of note for this clone: With the read ending 3 residues before the CDR3 end, the germline J gene is used to fill in that end. V is TRBV7-3 and J is TRBJ1-5; D uncertain. In germline, CDR1 is SGHTA, CDR2 FQGTGA. The CDR3 extends over 13 amino acids. Trimming pared 5 bases from V and 4 bases from J, leaving 9 bases between. The CDR3 here is CASSPDLNQPQHF. The covered CDR3 bases are TGTGCCAGCAGCCCCGATCTAAATCAGCCC.

Points on this clone: The read gets to within 3 residues of the CDR3 end, and the germline J gene fills in the rest. The J gene is TRBJ2-7, the V gene TRBV19, with D maybe TRBD2 (5 bases). Trimming left V 5 bases short and J 0 bases short, with 14 bases between. Germline values: CDR1 LNHDA, CDR2 SQIVND (reference sequence). The CDR3 runs 15 residues. The CDR3 here is CASSSGLLSSYEQYF. The sequenced CDR3 bases are TGTGCCAGTAGTTCAGGACTGTTAAGCTCCTACGAG.

As to this clone: The read stops 3 residues short of the end of the CDR3; the missing end is completed from the germline J gene. The chain carries TRBV19 and TRBJ1-5; D might be TRBD1 (5 bases). The V gene lost 3 bases and the J gene lost 7 bases, with 10 bases spanning the gap. Germline V gives CDR1 LNHDA, CDR2 SQIVND (reference sequence). There are 13 residues in the CDR3. This CDR3 is CASSIQGGQPQHF. The covered CDR3 bases are TGTGCCAGTAGTATTCAGGGAGGCCAGCCC.

A note on this clone: The CDR3 extends 3 residues past the end of the read, so its final part is completed from the germline J gene. The chain joins TRBV7-3 to TRBJ2-3; D unclear. The germline CDR1 and CDR2 sequences are SGHTA and FQGTGA. V dropped 4 bases and J dropped 0 bases, with 17 bases sitting between them. The CDR3 totals 17 residues. The CDR3: CASSSRNVAGSTDTQYF. Incomplete CDR3 DNA: TGTGCCAGCAGCTCCCGGAACGTCGCCGGGAGCACAGATACG.

The part of the CDR3 DNA that was read is TGTGCCAGCAGCTCACAGGGATTTACTAGCACAGATACG. Protein sequence: CASSSQGFTSTDT. From start to end, the CDR3 is CASSSQGFTSTDTQYF. The V gene is TRBV14, the J gene TRBJ2-3, with D perhaps TRBD1 (6 bases). Sequencing ends 3 residues short of the CDR3 end; the germline J gene provides the rest. The CDR3 sequence is 16 residues long. Trimming removed 5 bases from V and 0 bases from J, with 15 bases in between. Germline V CDR1 and CDR2: SGHDN, FVKESK.

Details on this clone: Read coverage stops 3 residues before the CDR3 terminus; the germline J gene supplies the remainder. V and J are TRBV30 and TRBJ1-5; the D gene is possibly TRBD1 (5 bases). The V gene lost 0 bases and the J gene lost 6 bases, with 18 bases spanning the gap. Germline V gene data show CDR1 as GTSNPN and CDR2 as SVGIG (reference sequence). This CDR3 region has 16 residues. The CDR3 spells CAWSVIGRGKGQPQHF. The CDR3 bases that were read are TGTGCCTGGAGTGTTATCGGGAGGGGAAAGGGTCAGCCC.

About this clone: The observed sequence ends 3 residues before the CDR3 terminus, with the missing tail filled in from the germline J gene. V is TRBV12-3 or TRBV12-4 and J is TRBJ2-1, with 11 positions matching TRBD2. Trimming took 4 bases from V and 8 from J; bases not matched to a gene: 7. There are 15 residues in the CDR3. The covered CDR3 bases are TGTGCCAGCAGTTATAGCGGGAGGGAGCCCGATGAG. Its protein product is CASSYSGREPDE. The complete CDR3 protein is CASSYSGREPDEQFF.

Worth noting for this clone: The read terminates 3 residues before the CDR3 end, so the remaining end is supplied by the germline J gene. This chain uses TRBV2 with TRBJ2-7; D might be TRBD2 (6 bases). This CDR3 contains 12 residues. V lost 9 bases and J lost 4, with 13 bases in between. Germline lookup yields CDR1 SNHLY and CDR2 FYNNEI. Incomplete CDR3 DNA: TGTGCCAGGGAGGGGCAGGGATACGAG. It translates to CAREGQGYE. In full, the CDR3 is CAREGQGYEQYF.

Note on this clone: Read sequence stops 3 residues before the CDR3 end, and the germline J gene provides the missing end. The V call is TRBV7-6, the J call TRBJ2-3, with a weak D call TRBD2 (6 bases). The CDR3 extends over 16 amino acids. Germline CDR1 reads SGHVS; CDR2 reads FNYEAQ. The DNA read from the CDR3 is TGTGCCAGCAGCACCCGACTGGCGGGGTACCAAGAGACG. Translating it yields CASSTRLAGYQET. The CDR3 reads in full as CASSTRLAGYQETQYF.

With regard to this clone: The read ends 3 residues shy of where the CDR3 ends; the end is completed using the germline J gene. This chain uses TRBV10-1 with TRBJ2-1; 9 nucleotides agree with TRBD2. Germline CDR1 is WNHNN and CDR2 is SYGVQD (reference sequence). The ends lost 4 bases at V and 6 bases at J; junction bases unmatched: 7. The CDR3 consists of 15 residues. The CDR3 DNA, read in part, is TGCGCCAGCAGTGGACTAGCGGACGATCTCAATGAG. It translates to CASSGLADDLNE. The full-length CDR3 reads as CASSGLADDLNEQFF.

For this clone: The CDR3 extends 3 residues past the end of the read, so its final part is completed from the germline J gene. The V gene is TRBV7-3, the J gene TRBJ2-3; 11 nucleotides line up with TRBD2. The V and J ends lost 5 bases and 1 base, in that order; junction bases with no gene match: 8. This CDR3 spans 17 amino acids. Per germline, CDR1 SGHTA and CDR2 FQGTGA. The CDR3 bases that were read are TGTGCCAGCAGCAATAGCGGGGGGGCGGCGGGCACAGATACG. As protein: CASSNSGGAAGTDT. The entire CDR3 reads CASSNSGGAAGTDTQYF.

Remarks on this clone: The read terminates 3 residues ahead of where the CDR3 ends, so the germline J gene completes it. The chain employs TRBV19 and TRBJ2-2; D might be TRBD2 (7 bases). Germline CDR1 reads LNHDA; CDR2 reads SQIVND (reference sequence). There are 16 residues in the CDR3. The chain's CDR3 is CASNPRSGGLYEKLFF. The CDR3 DNA, read in part, is TGTGCCAGTAATCCTCGGTCCGGGGGGCTTTATGAAAAG.

Turning to this clone: The CDR3 end is not reached by the read, which stops 3 residues before it; the germline J gene fills it in. The chain carries TRBV11-2 and TRBJ2-1; D possibly corresponds to TRBD1 (5 bases). V was clipped by 5 bases and J by 8 bases, with 16 bases between them. The CDR3 is 14 residues long. Germline loops: CDR1 SGHAT, CDR2 FQNNGV. The part of the CDR3 DNA that was read is TGTGCCAGCAGCCCGTTGTCGATAGGGGATGAG. The encoded protein is CASSPLSIGDE. The whole CDR3 is CASSPLSIGDEQFF.

Details on this clone: Read coverage stops 3 residues before the CDR3 terminus; the germline J gene supplies the remainder. The chain combines TRBV12-3 or TRBV12-4 with TRBJ2-5, with 12 bases identical to TRBD2. CDR3 length: 16 amino acids. Germline trimming cut 1 base from V and 6 bases from J; bases unmatched to any gene: 6. The CDR3 bases that were read are TGTGCCAGCAGTTTAGGGCTAGCGGGAGGGGAGAAGACC. It yields the protein CASSLGLAGGEKT. The complete CDR3 sequence is CASSLGLAGGEKTQYF.

This clone is deemed medium-sized (0.01 to 0.1%) by its frequency. The CDR3 is cut off 3 residues early in the read; its end comes from the germline J gene. The gene calls are TRBV7-2 and TRBJ2-3, with D tentatively TRBD1 (6 bases). CDR1 SGHTA and CDR2 FQGNSA come from the germline V gene. Trimming cost V 5 bases and J 0 bases, with 9 bases left between them. This CDR3 has 14 residues. CDR3 DNA, as far as it was read: TGTGCCAGCAGCGCGGACAGTAGCACAGATACG. Translated, it gives CASSADSSTDT. The CDR3 as a whole reads CASSADSSTDTQYF.

On this clone: Sequencing ends 3 residues short of the CDR3 end; the germline J gene provides the rest. The chain uses TRBV11-3 and TRBJ2-5; D unclear. V dropped 3 bases and J dropped 4 bases, with 3 bases sitting between them. The germline V gene has CDR1 SGHNT and CDR2 YENEEA. CDR3 length equals 11 residues. CDR3 sequence reads: CASSFGETQYF. The CDR3 DNA, read in part, is TGTGCCAGCAGCTTCGGAGAGACC. Complete variable domain (other parts from reference TRBV11-3 and TRBJ2-5): EAGVVQSPRYKIIEKKQPVAFWCNPISGHNTLYWYLQNLGQGPELLIRYENEEAVDDSQLPKDRFSAERLKGVDSTLKIQPAELGDSAVYLCASSFGETQYFGPGTRLLVL.

About this clone itself: From the germline J gene comes the end of the CDR3, since the read stops 3 residues before it. V gene TRBV20-1 combines with J gene TRBJ2-1; no clear D. The germline gives CDR1 DFQATT, CDR2 SNEGSKA (reference sequence). This CDR3 has 16 amino acids. V shed 2 bases and J shed 9 bases, with 23 bases lying between them. The covered CDR3 bases are TGCAGTGCTAGATGGGTGCGAAACCTACTGTGGGCTGAG. Encoded protein: CSARWVRNLLWAE. The whole CDR3 region reads CSARWVRNLLWAEQFF.

On this clone itself: The read ends 3 residues early relative to the CDR3; the germline J gene fills the gap. This chain connects TRBV7-2 to TRBJ2-3; 7 bases align to TRBD2. Germline V lookup: CDR1 SGHTA, CDR2 FQGNSA. This CDR3 is 15 amino acids long. This CDR3 reads CASSFGGSVLETQYF. The part of the CDR3 DNA that was read is TGTGCCAGCAGCTTCGGGGGGAGCGTTTTGGAGACG.

A remark on this clone: The observed sequence ends 3 residues before the CDR3 terminus, with the missing tail filled in from the germline J gene. The J gene is TRBJ2-1, the V gene TRBV7-8; D is undetermined. The ends were cut back, 1 base at V and 2 bases at J, with 6 bases in the middle. The CDR3 totals 14 residues. From germline, CDR1 is SGHVS and CDR2 FQNEAQ. CDR3 in amino acids: CASSLDSTYNEQFF. The CDR3 bases that were read are TGTGCCAGCAGCTTAGACAGTACCTACAATGAG.

With respect to this clone: The read gets to within 3 residues of the CDR3 end, and the germline J gene fills in the rest. The rearrangement joins TRBV5-1 to TRBJ2-3; 12 nucleotides agree with TRBD2. The length of the CDR3 is 16 residues. Trimming took 2 bases from V and 4 from J; bases not matched to a gene: 5. The germline V gene encodes CDR1 SGHRS and CDR2 YFSETQ. The sequenced part of the CDR3 DNA is TGCGCCAGCAGCTTACTAGCGGGAGGAAACTCAGATACG. Residues: CASSLLAGGNSDT. The full CDR3 sequence reads CASSLLAGGNSDTQYF.

As for this clone: The DNA ends 3 residues before the CDR3 does, and the rest of the CDR3 is filled in from the germline J gene. The chain is built from TRBV5-1 and TRBJ2-3; 8 bases are a match to TRBD1. The CDR3 is made up of 14 amino acids. The germline CDR1 and CDR2 sequences are SGHRS and YFSETQ. Incomplete CDR3 DNA: TGCGCCAGCAGCCGGACAGGGATGGGGGAGACG. Its translation is CASSRTGMGET. The whole CDR3 sequence reads CASSRTGMGETQYF.

Regarding this clone: The read terminates 3 residues before the CDR3 end, so the remaining end is supplied by the germline J gene. The chain is built from TRBV14 and TRBJ1-1, with D possibly being TRBD1 (5 bases). Trimming removed 9 bases from V and 5 bases from J, with 13 bases in between. Looked up from germline, CDR1 is SGHDN and CDR2 is FVKESK. There are 12 residues in the CDR3. The part of the CDR3 DNA that was read is TGTGCCAGTCATGGGGGGGGAACTGAA. Translated: CASHGGGTE. The complete CDR3 reads CASHGGGTEAFF.

Details on this clone: The missing CDR3 end, 3 residues past where the read stops, is filled in from the germline J gene. The V and J genes are TRBV7-6 and TRBJ1-5; 11 bases fit TRBD1. Trimming took 5 bases from V and 6 from J; bases not matched to a gene: 9. The CDR3 runs to 16 residues. Looked up from germline, CDR1 is SGHVS and CDR2 is FNYEAQ. CDR3 DNA (partial): TGTGCCAGCAGCCCAGGGACAGGGGGAACTAGTCAGCCC. This sequence encodes CASSPGTGGTSQP. The whole CDR3 region reads CASSPGTGGTSQPQHF. Based on the CDR3 plus reference TRBV7-6 and TRBJ1-5, the full variable domain is GAGVSQSPRYKVTKRGQDVALRCDPISGHVSLYWYRQALGQGPEFLTYFNYEAQQDKSGLPNDRFSAERPEGSISTLTIQRTEQRDSAMYRCASSPGTGGTSQPQHFGDGTRLSIL.

A note on this clone: The read ends 3 residues shy of where the CDR3 ends; the end is completed using the germline J gene. The chain has TRBV10-2 and TRBJ1-4; possibly TRBD1 for D (6 bases). The CDR3 spans 16 residues. From germline, CDR1 is WSHSY and CDR2 SAAADI. V shed 5 bases and J shed 8 bases, with 21 bases lying between them. CDR3 in amino acids: CASSHATTGRTEKLFF. The CDR3 DNA, read in part, is TGCGCCAGCAGTCACGCGACCACAGGGCGGACCGAAAAA.

As concerns this clone: The observed sequence ends 3 residues before the CDR3 terminus, with the missing tail filled in from the germline J gene. The chain is built from TRBV2 and TRBJ2-5; 12 bases are shared with TRBD2. The CDR3 runs to 14 residues. J was trimmed by 4 bases and V by 6 bases; bases with no gene match: 3. Germline assignment: CDR1 SNHLY and CDR2 FYNNEI. CDR3: CASSVTSGRETQYF. The CDR3 bases that were read are TGTGCCAGCAGCGTGACTAGCGGGAGAGAGACC.

As to this clone: Sequencing ends 3 residues short of the CDR3 end; the germline J gene provides the rest. The rearrangement joins TRBV5-4 to TRBJ2-3, with 9 bases that match TRBD2. This CDR3 has 16 residues. J lost 1 base, V lost 5 bases, and 8 bases had no gene match. Germline V CDR1 and CDR2: SGHNT, YYREEE (reference sequence). The CDR3 sequence is CASSSRLAAGTDTQYF. The covered CDR3 bases are TGTGCCAGCAGTTCAAGACTAGCGGCAGGCACAGATACG. Filled out from reference TRBV5-4 and TRBJ2-3, the complete variable domain reads ETGVTQSPTHLIKTRGQQVTLRCSSQSGHNTVSWYQQALGQGPQFIFQYYREEENGRGNFPPRFSGLQFPNYSSELNVNALELDDSALYLCASSSRLAAGTDTQYFGPGTRLTVL.

Notes on this clone: The read ends 3 residues before the CDR3 terminus; that terminus is restored from the germline J gene. The chain carries TRBV5-1 and TRBJ2-3, with D possibly TRBD1 on 6 matching bases. Germline V gene sequence: CDR1 SGHRS, CDR2 YFSETQ. This CDR3 has 15 residues. CDR3 bases read: TGCGCCAGCAGCGAAACCGGACAGATCCAAGAGACG. Translation: CASSETGQIQET. The whole CDR3 sequence reads CASSETGQIQETQYF. The full variable domain, completed using reference TRBV5-1 and TRBJ2-3, is KAGVTQTPRYLIKTRGQQVTLSCSPISGHRSVSWYQQTPGQGLQFLFEYFSETQRNKGNFPGRFSGRQFSNSRSEMNVSTLELGDSALYLCASSETGQIQETQYFGPGTRLTVL.

Regarding this clone: The read comes to an end 3 residues before the CDR3 does, leaving the germline J gene to fill in the end. The V and J genes are TRBV28 and TRBJ1-2; D is possibly TRBD1 (6 bases). The CDR3 extends over 13 amino acids. Germline V gene data show CDR1 as MDHEN and CDR2 as SYDVKM. Trimming removed 5 bases from V and 6 bases from J, with 13 bases in between. CDR3 sequence reads: CASSQTGSHGYTF. CDR3 DNA (partial): TGTGCCAGCAGTCAGACAGGCTCCCATGGC.